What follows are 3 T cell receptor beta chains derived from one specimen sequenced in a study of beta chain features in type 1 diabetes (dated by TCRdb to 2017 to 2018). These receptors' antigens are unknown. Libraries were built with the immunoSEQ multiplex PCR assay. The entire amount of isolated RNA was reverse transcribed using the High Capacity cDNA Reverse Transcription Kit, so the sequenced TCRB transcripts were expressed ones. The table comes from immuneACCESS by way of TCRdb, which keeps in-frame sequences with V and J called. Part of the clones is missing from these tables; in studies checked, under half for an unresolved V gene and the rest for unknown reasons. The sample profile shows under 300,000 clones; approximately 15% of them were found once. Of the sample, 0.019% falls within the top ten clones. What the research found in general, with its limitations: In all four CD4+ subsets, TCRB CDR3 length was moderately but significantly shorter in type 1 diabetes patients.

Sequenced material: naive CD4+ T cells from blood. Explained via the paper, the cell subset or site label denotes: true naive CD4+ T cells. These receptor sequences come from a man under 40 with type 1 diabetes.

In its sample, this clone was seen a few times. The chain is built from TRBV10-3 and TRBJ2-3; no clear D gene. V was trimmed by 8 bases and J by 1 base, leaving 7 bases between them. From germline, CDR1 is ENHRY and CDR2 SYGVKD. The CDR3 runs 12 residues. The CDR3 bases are TGTGCCATCGGTGGAGGCACAGATACGCAGTATTTT. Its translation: CAIGGGTDTQYF.

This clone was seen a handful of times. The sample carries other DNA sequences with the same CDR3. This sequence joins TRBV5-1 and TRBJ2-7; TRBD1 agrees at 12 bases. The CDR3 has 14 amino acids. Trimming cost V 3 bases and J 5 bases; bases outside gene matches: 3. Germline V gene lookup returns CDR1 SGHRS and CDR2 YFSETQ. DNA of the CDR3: TGCGCCAGCAGCTCGGGACAGGGGGCCGACGAGCAGTACTTC. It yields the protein CASSSGQGADEQYF. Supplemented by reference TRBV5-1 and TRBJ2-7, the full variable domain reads KAGVTQTPRYLIKTRGQQVTLSCSPISGHRSVSWYQQTPGQGLQFLFEYFSETQRNKGNFPGRFSGRQFSNSRSEMNVSTLELGDSALYLCASSSGQGADEQYFGPGTRLTVT.

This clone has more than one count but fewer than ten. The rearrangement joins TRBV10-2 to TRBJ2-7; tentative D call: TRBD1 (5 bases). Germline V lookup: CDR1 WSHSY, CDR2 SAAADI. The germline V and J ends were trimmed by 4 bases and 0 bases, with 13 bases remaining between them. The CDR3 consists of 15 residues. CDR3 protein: CASSVVRGTSYEQYF. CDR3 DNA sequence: TGCGCCAGCAGTGTCGTAAGGGGAACCTCCTACGAGCAGTACTTC.